These T cell receptor beta chains were read from a single sample in a study of shared clonotypes between healthy human individuals. Assay used: immunoSEQ multiplex PCR; TCRdb lists only in-frame clones, some missing. The sample comprises some 1.1 million clones, 70% to 80% of which are singletons, and more than 0.85% rests with the top ten. The sample consisted of memory CD4+ T cells from PBMCs. The receptor set was obtained from a man younger than 30 in good health. Some clones in this sample may be carry-over from other donors' samples. CDR3s include the opening cysteine and the closing phenylalanine or tryptophan. The D gene is left open where the match is weak. Clone size is stated in some rows and not others, as once, few, many or a class when expanded.

TRBJ1-2	16	-	TRBV19	-	TGTGCCAGTAACCCCCGCACGGGACGGGTCACACGGGGCTACACCTTC	CASNPRTGRVTRGYTF
TRBJ1-1	14	-	TRBV5-1	-	TGCGCCAGCAGCTTCAGAGGGTCAGAACCGGGGGCTTTCTTT	CASSFRGSEPGAFF
TRBJ1-2	14	-	TRBV27	-	TGTGCCAGCAACACCGGAACTAGGGACTATGGCTACACCTTC	CASNTGTRDYGYTF
TRBJ2-5	15	TRBD1	TRBV7-8	-	TGTGCCAGCAGTTCCTCAGGGGGCGAATGGGAGACCCAGTACTTC	CASSSSGGEWETQYF
TRBJ2-5	10	-	TRBV20-1	-	TGCAGCGCATCCAAAGAGACCCAGTACTTC	CSASKETQYF
TRBJ2-2	15	TRBD1	TRBV27	-	TGTGCCAGCAGTTCCGGGACAGGGGGGACCGGGGAGCTGTTTTTT	CASSSGTGGTGELFF
TRBJ1-1	15	TRBD1	TRBV19	-	TGTGCCAGTACCAAGACAGGGGTGGCGAGCACTGAAGCTTTCTTT	CASTKTGVASTEAFF
TRBJ2-1	18	TRBD2	TRBV7-2	few	TGTGCCAGCAGCTTAGCTTATTCACTAGCGGGAGCTGGTAATGAGCAGTTCTTC	CASSLAYSLAGAGNEQFF
TRBJ2-5	13	-	TRBV4-2	-	TGTGCCAGCAGTCAGCAGGGGACGGAGACCCAGTACTTC	CASSQQGTETQYF
TRBJ2-7	14	-	TRBV29-1	-	TGCAGCGTCGGGACTTCCCTAAGGGGGGACGAGCAGTACTTC	CSVGTSLRGDEQYF